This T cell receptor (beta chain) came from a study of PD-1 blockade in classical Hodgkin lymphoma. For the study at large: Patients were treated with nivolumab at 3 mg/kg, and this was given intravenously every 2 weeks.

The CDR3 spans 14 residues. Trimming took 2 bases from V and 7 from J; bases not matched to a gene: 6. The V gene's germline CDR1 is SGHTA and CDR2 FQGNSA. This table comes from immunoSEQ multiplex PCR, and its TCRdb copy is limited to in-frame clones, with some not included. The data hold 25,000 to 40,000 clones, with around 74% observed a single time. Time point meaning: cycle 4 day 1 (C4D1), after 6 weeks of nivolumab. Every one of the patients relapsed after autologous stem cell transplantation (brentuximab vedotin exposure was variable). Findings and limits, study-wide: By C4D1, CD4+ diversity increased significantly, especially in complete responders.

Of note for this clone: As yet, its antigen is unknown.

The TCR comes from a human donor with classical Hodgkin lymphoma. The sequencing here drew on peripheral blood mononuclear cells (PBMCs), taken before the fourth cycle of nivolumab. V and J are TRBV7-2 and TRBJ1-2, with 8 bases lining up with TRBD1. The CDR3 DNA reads TGTGCCAGCAGCTTACAGGACAGGGTGCGTGGCTACACCTTC. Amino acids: CASSLQDRVRGYTF.